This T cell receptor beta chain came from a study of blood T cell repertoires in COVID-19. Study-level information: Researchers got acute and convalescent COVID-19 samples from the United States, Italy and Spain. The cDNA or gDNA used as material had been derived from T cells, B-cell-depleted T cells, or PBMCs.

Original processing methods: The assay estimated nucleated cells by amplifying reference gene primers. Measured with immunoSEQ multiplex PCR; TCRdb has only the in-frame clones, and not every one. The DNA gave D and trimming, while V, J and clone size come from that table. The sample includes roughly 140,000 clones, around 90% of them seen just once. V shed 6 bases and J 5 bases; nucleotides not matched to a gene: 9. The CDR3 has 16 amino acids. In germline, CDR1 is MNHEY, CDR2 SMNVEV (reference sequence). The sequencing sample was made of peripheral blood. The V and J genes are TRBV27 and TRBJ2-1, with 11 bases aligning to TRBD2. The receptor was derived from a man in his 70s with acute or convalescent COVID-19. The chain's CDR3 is CASRTDGLAGNNEQFF. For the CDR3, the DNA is TGTGCCAGCAGAACTGACGGACTAGCGGGTAACAATGAGCAGTTCTTC.